This TCR beta chain was captured in a study of regulatory T cells in long-lasting Graves disease. Study-level findings and limits: A reduction in accuracy may have resulted from the small sample size. With persistent disease, TRBV28, TRBJ1-2 and TRBJ2-5 were the favored segments. More public clonotypes were shared by persistent patients (around 2,800) than by new patients (approximately 1,000).

Relying on iRepertoire HTBI primers and Arm-PCR of CDR3 regions, the team built TCR beta libraries. TCRdb re-called the multiplex PCR reads with MiXCR, one entry per CDR3 protein. The repertoire holds about 370,000 distinct CDR3 sequences, with 15% to 18% as singletons. As to time point: newly diagnosed GD, antithyroid drugs for less than 3 months. Scientists built the TCR library using RNA that was extracted from PBMCs. The guidelines of the American Thyroid Association were the basis for diagnosing Graves' disease. This clonotype showed up many times. What it binds is not known. The ends were cut back, 4 bases at V and 6 bases at J, with 15 bases in the middle. CDR1 is MGHRA, CDR2 YSYEKL, per germline. This CDR3 is 15 amino acids long.

The sequencing used peripheral blood mononuclear cells (PBMCs), collected at new diagnosis, from a patient treated with antithyroid drugs. The genes are TRBV4-1 and TRBJ1-4, with D unresolved. The TCR was taken from a female donor with Graves disease. The DNA of the CDR3 is TGCGCCAGCAGCCGGTCAGTCGGAGAGGATGAAAAACTGTTTTTT. The encoded protein is CASSRSVGEDEKLFF.